The sequence of this T cell receptor (beta chain) was determined in a study of identical twins (dated by TCRdb to the mid-2010s). In the study overall: The study deep-sequenced TCR alpha and beta repertoires from monozygotic twins, unrelated adults of various ages and cord blood to test whether fetal clonotypes persist. To rule out contamination, the twin experiments were replicated at different times with different library preparation protocols. What the work shows at the level of the full study, not this receptor alone: In beta out-of-frame sequences, excess twin sharing was weaker, because having fewer shared sequences lowered the signal-to-noise ratio. Invariant T cells such as MAIT and iNKT could partly confound zero-insertion analyses, though diverse VJ usage argued against this for most clonotypes. In monozygotic twins, recombination models systematically underestimated out-of-frame TCR alpha sharing, but the models matched the sharing seen between unrelated individuals. Because the same donors could not be followed over many years, the conclusions depended on cross-sectional statistical analysis. Abundant cord blood beta clonotypes had fewer insertions, young adult naive repertoires showed a similar but weaker trend, and memory repertoires showed no such trend. Compared with coincidental sharing between unrelated individuals, out-of-frame TCR alpha sequences shared between twins had an excess of sequences with low generation probability.

All donors were healthy Caucasians. Receptor libraries were prepared by 5' RACE. Sequenced using an Illumina HiSeq 2000. A universal primer binding site was added through template switching, and the final cDNA carried a unique molecular identifier so that TCR cDNA molecules could be counted accurately. Specific primers in the conserved constant-segment region were used to synthesize first-strand cDNA for the TCR alpha and beta chains. To control for contamination, every cDNA library carried two barcodes: a SMART-Mk sample barcode plus Illumina barcodes. TruSeq adapter sequences, together with Illumina sample barcodes, were added in two successive PCR steps. The Illumina HiSeq platform was used with custom primers to sequence TCR alpha and beta cDNA libraries. Per the original workflow: MiGEC was used to process raw reads and extract unique molecular identifiers, and MiXCR was used to find CDR3 positions. Recombination models were inferred per individual with the repgenHMM and IGoR tools using an EM algorithm. The tcR package in R was used for shared clonotype analysis, with sharing normalized by the product of cloneset sizes. To study raw recombination free of thymic and clonal selection effects, out-of-frame nonproductive sequences were analyzed. TCRdb reanalyzed the raw reads on its own, using fastp at Q25 for trimming and MiXCR for clone calling, and kept in-frame beta chains. For every CDR3 protein sequence, its rows merge into one entry that carries the most common genes and DNA. The V and J calls follow TCRdb's processing rather than the paper's. For this sample the table gives 1.5 million to 2 million distinct CDR3 sequences, of which roughly a third were detected only once. Jointly, the top ten make up about 0.27% of the sample.

Notes on this clonotype: Its binding antigen is unknown. Base qualities are missing; no much larger clone stands one base away.

A distance of 14 bases separates the germline ends of V and J, which lose 5 bases and 1 base respectively. The CDR3 has 15 amino acids, counting the end cysteine and phenylalanine. This entry keeps only the CDR3 DNA: 45 bases, framed from base 1. Taken from the germline V gene, the CDR1 and CDR2 loops are SGHTA and FQGNSA. The chain is made from TRBV7-2 and TRBJ1-2; TRBD1 is a possible D gene, resting on 5 matching bases. The sequencing sample was made of cord blood. The receptor was derived from a newborn girl in good health. The CDR3: CASSHIRQFNYGYTF. The bases are TGTGCCAGCAGCCACATCAGACAGTTTAACTATGGCTACACCTTC.